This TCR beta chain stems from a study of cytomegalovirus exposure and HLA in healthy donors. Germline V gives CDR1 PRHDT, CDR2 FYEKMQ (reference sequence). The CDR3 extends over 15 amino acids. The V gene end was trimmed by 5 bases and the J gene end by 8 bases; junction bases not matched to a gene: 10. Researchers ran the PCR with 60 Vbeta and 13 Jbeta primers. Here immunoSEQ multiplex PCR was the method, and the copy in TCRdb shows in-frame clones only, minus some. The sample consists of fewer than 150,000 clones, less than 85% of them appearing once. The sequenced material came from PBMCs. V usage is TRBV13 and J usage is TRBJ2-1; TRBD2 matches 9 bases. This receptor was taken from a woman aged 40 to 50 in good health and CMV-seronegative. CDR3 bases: TGTGCCAGCAGCACGGGACTAGCAATTTCCCATGAGCAGTTCTTC. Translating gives CASSTGLAISHEQFF.